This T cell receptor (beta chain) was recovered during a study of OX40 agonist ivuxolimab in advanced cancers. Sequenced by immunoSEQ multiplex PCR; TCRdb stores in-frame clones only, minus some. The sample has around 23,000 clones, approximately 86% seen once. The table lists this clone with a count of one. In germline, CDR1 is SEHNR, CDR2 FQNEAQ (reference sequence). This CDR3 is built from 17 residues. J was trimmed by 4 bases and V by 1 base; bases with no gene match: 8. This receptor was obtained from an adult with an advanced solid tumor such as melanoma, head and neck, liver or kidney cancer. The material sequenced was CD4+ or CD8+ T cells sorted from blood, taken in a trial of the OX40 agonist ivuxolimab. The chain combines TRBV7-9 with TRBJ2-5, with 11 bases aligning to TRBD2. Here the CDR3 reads CASSLEVRLAGIETQYF. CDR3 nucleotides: TGTGCCAGCAGCTTAGAAGTCAGACTAGCGGGAATAGAGACCCAGTACTTC.